The sequence of this T cell receptor beta chain was determined in a study of T cells in Graves' hyperthyroidism and ophthalmopathy. This CDR3 has 12 amino acids. The V gene lost 3 bases and the J gene lost 7 bases, with 9 bases spanning the gap. CDR1 is GTSNPN and CDR2 is SVGIG in the germline V gene (reference sequence). Template material for amplifying TCR beta CDR3 regions consisted of RNA transcripts. First-round RT-PCR targeting the TCR CDR3 was performed with the HTBI primer set. In TCRdb, the multiplex PCR reads were re-called with MiXCR into one record per CDR3 protein. Found here are 490,000 or so distinct CDR3 sequences, 20% to 25% of them singletons; the top ten hold about half. Exclusion followed for patients with uncontrolled infection, other autoimmune disease, pregnancy or lactation. Out of around 10 ml of fresh peripheral blood came the PBMCs. This clonotype was seen more than once but under ten times.

The source material was blood. The clonotype originates from a woman aged 70-85 years with Graves' ophthalmopathy. The chain is built from TRBV30 and TRBJ1-4; D is unclear. Here the CDR3 DNA reads TGTGCCTGGAGCCCTCCCGGTGAAAAACTGTTTTTT. Translation: CAWSPPGEKLFF.